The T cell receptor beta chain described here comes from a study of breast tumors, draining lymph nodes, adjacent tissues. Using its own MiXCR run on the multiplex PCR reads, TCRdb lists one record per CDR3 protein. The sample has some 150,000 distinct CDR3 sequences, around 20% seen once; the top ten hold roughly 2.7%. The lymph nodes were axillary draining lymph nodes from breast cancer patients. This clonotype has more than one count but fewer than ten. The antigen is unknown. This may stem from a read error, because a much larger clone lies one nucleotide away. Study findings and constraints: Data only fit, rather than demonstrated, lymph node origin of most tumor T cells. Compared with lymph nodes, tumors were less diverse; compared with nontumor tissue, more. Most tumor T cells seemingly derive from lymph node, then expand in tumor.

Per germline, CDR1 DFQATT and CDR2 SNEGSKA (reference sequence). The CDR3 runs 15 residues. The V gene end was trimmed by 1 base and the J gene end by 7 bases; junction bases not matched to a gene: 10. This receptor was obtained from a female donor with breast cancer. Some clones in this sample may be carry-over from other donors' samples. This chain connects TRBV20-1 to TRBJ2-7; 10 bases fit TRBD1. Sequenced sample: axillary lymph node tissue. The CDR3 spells CSARVWDRGTLEQYF. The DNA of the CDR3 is TGCAGTGCTAGAGTCTGGGACAGGGGAACATTGGAGCAGTACTTC.